This T cell receptor (beta chain) is from a study of CD8 T cells in Susac syndrome. General study findings and limits: The study recognized that its TCR sequencing and HLA analysis covered a relatively small number of individuals.

On this clonotype itself: Its antigen is undetermined.

CDR3 length: 14 amino acids. The germline V gene encodes CDR1 GTSNPN and CDR2 SVGIG (reference sequence). Trimming at V came to 3 bases and at J to 3 bases, leaving 6 bases not matched to a gene. RNA in amounts of about 0.5 to 1 ug was reverse transcribed with random hexamers. TCRdb fed the immunoSEQ multiplex PCR reads into MiXCR, producing one record per CDR3 protein. The repertoire consists of a few hundred thousand distinct CDR3 sequences, with 94% occurring once and the leading ten covering 0.15% to 0.2%. This clonotype originated in a human donor with Susac syndrome. This chain uses TRBV30 with TRBJ2-3; 7 nucleotides match TRBD1. The sequenced sample was CD4+ T cells from PBMCs. CDR3 amino acids: CAWRNRGGTDTQYF. As DNA, the CDR3 is TGTGCCTGGAGGAACAGGGGTGGAACAGATACGCAGTATTTT.